The 9 T cell receptor beta chains presented below share a single source sample, sequenced in a study of blood T cell repertoires in COVID-19. Produced via immunoSEQ multiplex PCR; TCRdb's table is partial and in-frame only. The sample carries a few hundred thousand clones, roughly 83% recorded once. Sample: peripheral blood. The source of these receptors is a man between 60 and 70 years old who had recovered from COVID-19.

This chain joins TRBV28 and TRBJ1-1; perhaps TRBD1 as D (6 bases). CDR3 length equals 15 residues. Trimming pared 4 bases from V and 4 bases from J, leaving 16 bases between. The germline gives CDR1 MDHEN, CDR2 SYDVKM. The CDR3 bases are TGTGCCAGCAGTTCTAGGGGGTCCCCCTCCACTGAAGCTTTCTTT. This codes for CASSSRGSPSTEAFF.

This chain links TRBV3-1 (or the pseudogene TRBV3-2) with TRBJ2-5, with D tentatively TRBD1 (5 bases). The CDR3 is 14 residues long. Germline-derived CDR1 and CDR2 are LGHDT and YNNKEL (reference sequence). V was clipped by 4 bases and J by 5 bases, with 14 bases between them. For the CDR3, the DNA is TGTGCCAGCAGCCCCGGCCTGGGGCGGGAGACCCAGTACTTC. As protein: CASSPGLGRETQYF.

CDR3 region: CASSPTGTGFNEQFF. CDR3 nucleotides: TGCGCCAGCAGTCCAACCGGGACAGGGTTCAATGAGCAGTTCTTC. The J gene is TRBJ2-1, the V gene TRBV10-1; 9 positions match TRBD1. CDR1 is WNHNN, CDR2 SYGVQD, per germline (reference sequence). Trimming cost V 5 bases and J 6 bases; bases outside gene matches: 8. The CDR3 runs to 15 residues.

The gene calls are TRBV19 and TRBJ2-2; 7 positions agree with TRBD2. Unmatched junction bases numbered 5, after V lost 1 base and J lost 6 bases. Per germline, CDR1 LNHDA and CDR2 SQIVND (reference sequence). The CDR3 covers 15 residues. The CDR3 region is CASSIAATSPGELFF. The CDR3 bases are TGTGCCAGTAGTATAGCCGCGACTAGCCCCGGGGAGCTGTTTTTT.

On this clone: The junction differs from germline at one of its ends, possibly a read error. The chain joins TRBV4-2 to TRBJ2-3; 10 bases line up with TRBD2. Per the germline V gene, CDR1 is LGHNA and CDR2 is YNFKEQ. The CDR3 has 13 residues. For the CDR3, the DNA is TGTGCCAGCAGCCACGACGGGACTAGCGAGCGGTCTTTT. This gives the protein CASSHDGTSERSF.

The chain links TRBV7-3 to TRBJ1-6, with TRBD1 as a possible D gene (6 bases). CDR3 size: 18 residues. Germline V lookup: CDR1 SGHTA, CDR2 FQGTGA. V was shortened by 1 base and J by 3 bases, with 16 bases between the two germline ends. CDR3 nucleotide sequence: TGTGCCAGCAGCTTAAAGGGGCCAGGGGCGGGCTATAATTCACCCCTCCACTTT. Protein sequence: CASSLKGPGAGYNSPLHF.

V usage is TRBV6-2 or TRBV6-3 and J usage is TRBJ2-3, with TRBD2 as a possible D gene (6 bases). Trimming shortened V by 0 bases and J by 2 bases, and 21 bases separated the two germline ends. The CDR3 sequence is 19 residues long. Germline V gene sequence: CDR1 MNHEY, CDR2 SVGEGT. The CDR3 here is CASSYSTTRGREITDTQYF. The CDR3 coding sequence is TGTGCCAGCAGTTACTCGACAACTCGCGGACGGGAGATCACAGATACGCAGTATTTT.

V and J are TRBV10-1 and TRBJ1-5; 12 bases are shared with TRBD1. J was trimmed by 7 bases and V by 3 bases; bases with no gene match: 1. The V gene's germline CDR1 is WNHNN and CDR2 SYGVQD (reference sequence). The CDR3 is made up of 14 amino acids. CDR3 sequence: CASSEGTGGQPQHF. DNA of the CDR3: TGCGCCAGCAGTGAAGGGACAGGGGGCCAGCCCCAGCATTTT.

The chain recombines TRBV6-5 with TRBJ2-4; 8 bases map to TRBD1. CDR1 MNHEY and CDR2 SVGAGI come from the germline V gene. There are 14 residues in the CDR3. Unmatched junction bases numbered 1, after V lost 0 bases and J lost 6 bases. The CDR3 region is CASSYSQGGNIQYF. CDR3 DNA: TGTGCCAGCAGTTACTCACAGGGGGGAAACATTCAGTACTTC.